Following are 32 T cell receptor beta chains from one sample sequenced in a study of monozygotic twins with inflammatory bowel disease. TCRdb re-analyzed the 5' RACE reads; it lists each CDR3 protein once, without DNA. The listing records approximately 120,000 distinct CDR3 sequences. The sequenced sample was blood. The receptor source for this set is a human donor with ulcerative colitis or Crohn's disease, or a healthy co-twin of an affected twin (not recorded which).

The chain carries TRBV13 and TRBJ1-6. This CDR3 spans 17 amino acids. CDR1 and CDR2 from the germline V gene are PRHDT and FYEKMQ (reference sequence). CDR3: CASSLQDMAGRVSPLHF.

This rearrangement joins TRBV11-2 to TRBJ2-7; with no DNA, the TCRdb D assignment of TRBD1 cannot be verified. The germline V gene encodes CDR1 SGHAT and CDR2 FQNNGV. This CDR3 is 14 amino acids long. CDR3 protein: CASSAQGAAYEQYF.

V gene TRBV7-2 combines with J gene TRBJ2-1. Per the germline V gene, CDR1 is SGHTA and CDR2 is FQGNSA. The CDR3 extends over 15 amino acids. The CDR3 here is CASSLALAAYNEQFF.

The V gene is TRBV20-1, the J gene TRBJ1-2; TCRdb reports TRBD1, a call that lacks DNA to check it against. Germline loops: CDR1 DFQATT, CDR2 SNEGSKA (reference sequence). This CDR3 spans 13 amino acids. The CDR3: CSALTGTAYGYTF.

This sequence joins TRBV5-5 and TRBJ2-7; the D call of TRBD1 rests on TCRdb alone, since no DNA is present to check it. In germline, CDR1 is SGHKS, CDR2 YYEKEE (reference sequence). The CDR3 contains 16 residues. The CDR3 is CASTWGDGSAPYEQYF. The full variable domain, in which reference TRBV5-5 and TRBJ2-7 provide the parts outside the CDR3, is DAGVTQSPTHLIKTRGQQVTLRCSPISGHKSVSWYQQVLGQGPQFIFQYYEKEERGRGNFPDRFSARQFPNYSSELNVNALLLGDSALYLCASTWGDGSAPYEQYFGPGTRLTVT.

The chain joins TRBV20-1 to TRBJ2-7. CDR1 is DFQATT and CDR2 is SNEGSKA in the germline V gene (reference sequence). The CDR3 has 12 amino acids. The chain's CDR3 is CSAIEIVHEQYF.

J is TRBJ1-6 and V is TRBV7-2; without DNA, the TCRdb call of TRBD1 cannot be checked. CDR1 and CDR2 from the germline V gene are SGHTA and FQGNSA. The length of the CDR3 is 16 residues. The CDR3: CASSERAGQTNSPLHF.

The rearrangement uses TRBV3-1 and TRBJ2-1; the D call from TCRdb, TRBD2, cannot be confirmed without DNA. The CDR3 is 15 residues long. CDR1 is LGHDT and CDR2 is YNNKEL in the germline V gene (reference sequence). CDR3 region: CASSQGLAVSYEQFF.

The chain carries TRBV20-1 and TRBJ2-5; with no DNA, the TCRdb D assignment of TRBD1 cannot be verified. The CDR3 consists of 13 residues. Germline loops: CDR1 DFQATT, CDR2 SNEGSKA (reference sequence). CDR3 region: CSARTPSPETQYF.

The CDR3 sequence is CASSLDRGGSGELFF. The V gene is TRBV12-3 or TRBV12-4, the J gene TRBJ2-2; TCRdb picks TRBD1, but there is no DNA to check that call. This CDR3 has 15 residues.

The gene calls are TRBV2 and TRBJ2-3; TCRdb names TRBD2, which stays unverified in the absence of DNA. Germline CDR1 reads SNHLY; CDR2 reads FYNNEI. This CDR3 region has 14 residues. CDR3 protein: CASGTSSITDTQYF. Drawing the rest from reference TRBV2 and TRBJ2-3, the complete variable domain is EPEVTQTPSHQVTQMGQEVILRCVPISNHLYFYWYRQILGQKVEFLVSFYNNEISEKSEIFDDQFSVERPDGSNFTLKIRSTKLEDSAMYFCASGTSSITDTQYFGPGTRLTVL.

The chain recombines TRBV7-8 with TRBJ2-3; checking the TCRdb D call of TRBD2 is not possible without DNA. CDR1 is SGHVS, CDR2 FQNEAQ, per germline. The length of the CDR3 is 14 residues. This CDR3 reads CASSWGGDKDTQYF.

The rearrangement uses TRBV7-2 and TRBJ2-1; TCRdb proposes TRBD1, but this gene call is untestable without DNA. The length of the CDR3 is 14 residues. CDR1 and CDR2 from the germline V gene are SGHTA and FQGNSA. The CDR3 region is CASSSRQGSHEQFF.

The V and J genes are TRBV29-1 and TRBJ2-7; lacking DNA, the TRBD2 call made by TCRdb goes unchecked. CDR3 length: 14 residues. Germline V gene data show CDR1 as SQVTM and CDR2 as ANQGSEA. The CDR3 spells CSVDPSGSYDEQYF.

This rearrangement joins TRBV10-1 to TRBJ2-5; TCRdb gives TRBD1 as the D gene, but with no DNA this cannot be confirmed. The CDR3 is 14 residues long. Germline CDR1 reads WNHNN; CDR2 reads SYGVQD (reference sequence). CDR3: CASTAGTGEETQYF.

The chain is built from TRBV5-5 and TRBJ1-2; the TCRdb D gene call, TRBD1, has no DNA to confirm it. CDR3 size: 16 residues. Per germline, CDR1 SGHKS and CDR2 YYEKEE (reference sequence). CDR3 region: CASSLGMDDRVKGYTF.

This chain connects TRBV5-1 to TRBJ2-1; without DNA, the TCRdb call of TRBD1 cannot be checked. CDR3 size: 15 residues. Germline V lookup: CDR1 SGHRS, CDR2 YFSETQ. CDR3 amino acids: CASSLNQGGLFEQFF.

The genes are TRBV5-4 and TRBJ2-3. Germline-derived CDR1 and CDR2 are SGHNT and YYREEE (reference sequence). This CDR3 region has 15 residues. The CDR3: CASSFDTGSGDTQYF.

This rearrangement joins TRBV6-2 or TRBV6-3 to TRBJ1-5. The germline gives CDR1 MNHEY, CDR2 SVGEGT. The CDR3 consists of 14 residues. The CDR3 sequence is CASSYSETAGPQHF.

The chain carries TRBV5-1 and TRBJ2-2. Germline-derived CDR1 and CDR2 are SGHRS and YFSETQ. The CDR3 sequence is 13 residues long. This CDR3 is CASSLTWTGELFF.

The chain's CDR3 is CASSSYWRVTDTQYF. The rearrangement links TRBV5-1 to TRBJ2-3; without DNA, the TCRdb call of TRBD2 cannot be checked. The CDR3 totals 15 residues. The germline V gene encodes CDR1 SGHRS and CDR2 YFSETQ.

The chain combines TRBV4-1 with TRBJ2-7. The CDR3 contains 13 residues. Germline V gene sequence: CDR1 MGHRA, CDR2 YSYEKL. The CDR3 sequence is CASSQDRDYEQYF.

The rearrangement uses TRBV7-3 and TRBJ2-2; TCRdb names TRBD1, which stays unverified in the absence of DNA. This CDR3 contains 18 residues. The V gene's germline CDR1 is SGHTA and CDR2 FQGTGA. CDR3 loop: CASSQTVRDASGTGELFF. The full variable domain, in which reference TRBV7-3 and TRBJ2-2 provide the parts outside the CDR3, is GAGVSQTPSNKVTEKGKYVELRCDPISGHTALYWYRQSLGQGPEFLIYFQGTGAADDSGLPNDRFFAVRPEGSVSTLKIQRTERGDSAVYLCASSQTVRDASGTGELFFGEGSRLTVL.

The chain's CDR3 is CASSATQGRAFF. The V gene is TRBV7-9, the J gene TRBJ1-1; TCRdb outputs TRBD1, but without DNA this stays unchecked. Germline CDR1 and CDR2: SEHNR and FQNEAQ (reference sequence). CDR3 length: 12 amino acids.

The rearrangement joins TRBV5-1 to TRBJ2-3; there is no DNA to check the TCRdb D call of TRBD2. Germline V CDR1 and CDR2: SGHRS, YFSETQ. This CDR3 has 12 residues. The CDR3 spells CASSPGTRRQYF.

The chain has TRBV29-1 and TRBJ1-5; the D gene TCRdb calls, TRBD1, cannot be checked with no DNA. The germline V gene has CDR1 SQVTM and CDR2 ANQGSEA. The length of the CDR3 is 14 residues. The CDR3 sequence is CSVGETGPNQPQHF. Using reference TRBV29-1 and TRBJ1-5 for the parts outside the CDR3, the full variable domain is SAVISQKPSRDICQRGTSLTIQCQVDSQVTMMFWYRQQPGQSLTLIATANQGSEATYESGFVIDKFPISRPNLTFSTLTVSNMSPEDSSIYLCSVGETGPNQPQHFGDGTRLSIL.

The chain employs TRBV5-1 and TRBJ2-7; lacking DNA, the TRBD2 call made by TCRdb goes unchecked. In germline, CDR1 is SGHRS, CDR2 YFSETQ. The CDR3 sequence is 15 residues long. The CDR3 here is CASSLGIGTFYEQYF.

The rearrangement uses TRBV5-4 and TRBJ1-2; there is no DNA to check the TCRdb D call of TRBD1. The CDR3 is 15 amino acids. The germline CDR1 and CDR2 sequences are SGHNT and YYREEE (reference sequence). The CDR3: CASSQDPGRTYGYTF.

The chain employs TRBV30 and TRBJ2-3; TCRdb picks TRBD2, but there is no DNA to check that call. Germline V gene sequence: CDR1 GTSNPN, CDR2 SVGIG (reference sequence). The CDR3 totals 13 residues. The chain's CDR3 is CAWTSGSTDTQYF.

CDR3 protein: CSARVPGYTEAFF. The rearrangement joins TRBV20-1 to TRBJ1-1; TCRdb picks TRBD1, but there is no DNA to check that call. Germline loops: CDR1 DFQATT, CDR2 SNEGSKA (reference sequence). The CDR3 consists of 13 residues.

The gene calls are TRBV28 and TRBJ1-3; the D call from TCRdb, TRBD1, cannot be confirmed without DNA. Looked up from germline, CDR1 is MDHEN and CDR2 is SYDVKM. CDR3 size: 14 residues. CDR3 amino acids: CASSFDRLRNTIYF.

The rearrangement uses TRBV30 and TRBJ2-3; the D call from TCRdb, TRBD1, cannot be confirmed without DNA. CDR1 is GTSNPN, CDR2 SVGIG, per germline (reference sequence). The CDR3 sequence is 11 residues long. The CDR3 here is CAWGQGDTQYF.